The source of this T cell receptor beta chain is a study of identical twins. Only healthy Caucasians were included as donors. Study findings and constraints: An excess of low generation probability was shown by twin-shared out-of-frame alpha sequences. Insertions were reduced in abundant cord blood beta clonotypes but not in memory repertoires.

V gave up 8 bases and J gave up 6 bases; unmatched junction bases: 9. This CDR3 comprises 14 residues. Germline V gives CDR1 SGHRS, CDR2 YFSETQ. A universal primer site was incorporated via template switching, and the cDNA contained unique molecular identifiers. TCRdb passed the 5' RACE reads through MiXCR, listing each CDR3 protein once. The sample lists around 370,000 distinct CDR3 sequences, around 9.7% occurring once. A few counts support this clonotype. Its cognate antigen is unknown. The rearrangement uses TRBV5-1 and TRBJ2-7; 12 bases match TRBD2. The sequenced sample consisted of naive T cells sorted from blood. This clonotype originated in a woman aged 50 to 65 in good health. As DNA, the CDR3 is TGCGCCAGTCACCTAGCGGGAGGGCCCTCCGAGCAGTACTTC. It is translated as CASHLAGGPSEQYF.